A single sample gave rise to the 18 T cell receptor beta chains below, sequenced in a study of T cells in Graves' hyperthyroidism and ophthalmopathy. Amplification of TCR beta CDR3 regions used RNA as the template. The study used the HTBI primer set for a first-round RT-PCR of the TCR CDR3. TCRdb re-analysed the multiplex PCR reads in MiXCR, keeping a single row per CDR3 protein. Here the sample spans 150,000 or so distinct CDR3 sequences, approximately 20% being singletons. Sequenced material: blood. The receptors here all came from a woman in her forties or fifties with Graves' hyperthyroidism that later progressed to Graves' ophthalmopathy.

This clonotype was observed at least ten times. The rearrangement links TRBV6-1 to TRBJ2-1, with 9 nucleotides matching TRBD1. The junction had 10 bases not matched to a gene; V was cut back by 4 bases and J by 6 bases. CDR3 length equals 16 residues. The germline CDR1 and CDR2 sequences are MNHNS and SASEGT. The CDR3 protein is CASSAAGTGRVNEQFF. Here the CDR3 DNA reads TGTGCCAGCAGTGCCGCCGGGACAGGGAGGGTCAATGAGCAGTTCTTC.

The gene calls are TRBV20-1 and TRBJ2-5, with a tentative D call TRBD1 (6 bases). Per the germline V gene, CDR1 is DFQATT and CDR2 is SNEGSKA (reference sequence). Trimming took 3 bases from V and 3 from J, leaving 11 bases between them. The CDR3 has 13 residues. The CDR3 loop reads CSARGTQEETQYF. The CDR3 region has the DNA TGCAGTGCTAGGGGGACACAAGAAGAGACCCAGTACTTC.

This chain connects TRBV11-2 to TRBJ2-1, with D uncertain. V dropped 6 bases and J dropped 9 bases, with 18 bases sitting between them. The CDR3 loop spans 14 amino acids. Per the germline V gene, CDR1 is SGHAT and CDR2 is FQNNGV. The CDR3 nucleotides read TGTGCCAGCAGTTACACACCGCGCGTCGGTGAGCAGTTCTTC. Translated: CASSYTPRVGEQFF. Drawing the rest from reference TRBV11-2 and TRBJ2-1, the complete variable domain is EAGVAQSPRYKIIEKRQSVAFWCNPISGHATLYWYQQILGQGPKLLIQFQNNGVVDDSQLPKDRFSAERLKGVDSTLKIQPAKLEDSAVYLCASSYTPRVGEQFFGPGTRLTVL.

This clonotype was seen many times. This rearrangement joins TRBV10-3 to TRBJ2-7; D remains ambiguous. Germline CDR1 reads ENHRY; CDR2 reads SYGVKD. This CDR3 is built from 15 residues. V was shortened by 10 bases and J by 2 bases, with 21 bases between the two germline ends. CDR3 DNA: TGTGCCACCGGAAATCTCAGGACGGGTACCTACGAGCAGTACTTC. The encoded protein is CATGNLRTGTYEQYF.

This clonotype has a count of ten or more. The CDR3 region has the DNA TGTGCCAGCACAGGCGGGACTAGCGGTCTCGAGCAGTACTTC. It encodes CASTGGTSGLEQYF. This chain joins TRBV28 and TRBJ2-7, with 11 bases identical to TRBD2. J gave up 6 bases and V 7 bases, and 8 bases lay outside the gene matches. The CDR3 runs to 14 residues. Germline V gives CDR1 MDHEN, CDR2 SYDVKM.

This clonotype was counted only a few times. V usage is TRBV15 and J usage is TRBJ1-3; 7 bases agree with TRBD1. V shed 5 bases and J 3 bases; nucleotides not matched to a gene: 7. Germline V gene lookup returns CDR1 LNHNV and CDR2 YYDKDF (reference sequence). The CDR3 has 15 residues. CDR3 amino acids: CATSPLGGSGNTIYF. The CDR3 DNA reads TGTGCCACCAGCCCCCTAGGGGGCAGTGGAAACACCATATATTTT.

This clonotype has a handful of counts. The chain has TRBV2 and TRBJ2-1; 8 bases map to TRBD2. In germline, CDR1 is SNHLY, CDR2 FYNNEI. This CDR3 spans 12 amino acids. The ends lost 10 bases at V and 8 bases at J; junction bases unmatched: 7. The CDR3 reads CAMSGSGYEQFF. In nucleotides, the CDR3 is TGTGCCATGAGCGGGAGCGGTTATGAGCAGTTCTTC.

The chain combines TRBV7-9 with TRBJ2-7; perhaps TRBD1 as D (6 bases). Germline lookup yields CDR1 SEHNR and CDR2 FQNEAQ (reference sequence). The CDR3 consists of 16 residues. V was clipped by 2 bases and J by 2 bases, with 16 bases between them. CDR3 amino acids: CASSLPGAGPTYEQYF. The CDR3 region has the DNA TGTGCCAGCAGCTTACCAGGGGCAGGGCCTACCTACGAGCAGTACTTC. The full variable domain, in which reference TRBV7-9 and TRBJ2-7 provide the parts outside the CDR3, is DTGVSQNPRHKITKRGQNVTFRCDPISEHNRLYWYRQTLGQGPEFLTYFQNEAQLEKSRLLSDRFSAERPKGSFSTLEIQRTEQGDSAMYLCASSLPGAGPTYEQYFGPGTRLTVT.

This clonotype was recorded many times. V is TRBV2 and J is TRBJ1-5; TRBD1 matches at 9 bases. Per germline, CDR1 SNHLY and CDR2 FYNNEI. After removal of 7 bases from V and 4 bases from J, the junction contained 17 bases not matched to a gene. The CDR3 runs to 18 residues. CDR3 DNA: TGTGCCAGCAAAGCGCCGACAGGGGGGGGAGTAGGTAATCAGCCCCAGCATTTT. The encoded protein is CASKAPTGGGVGNQPQHF. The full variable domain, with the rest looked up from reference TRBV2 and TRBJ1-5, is EPEVTQTPSHQVTQMGQEVILRCVPISNHLYFYWYRQILGQKVEFLVSFYNNEISEKSEIFDDQFSVERPDGSNFTLKIRSTKLEDSAMYFCASKAPTGGGVGNQPQHFGDGTRLSIL.

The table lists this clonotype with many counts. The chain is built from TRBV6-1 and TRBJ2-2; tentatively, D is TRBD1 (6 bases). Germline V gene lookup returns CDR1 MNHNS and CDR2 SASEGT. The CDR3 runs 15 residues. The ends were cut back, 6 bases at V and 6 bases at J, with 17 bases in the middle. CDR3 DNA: TGTGCCAGCAGGTACAGGGCCCAGGTCTCCGGGGAGCTGTTTTTT. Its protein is CASRYRAQVSGELFF.

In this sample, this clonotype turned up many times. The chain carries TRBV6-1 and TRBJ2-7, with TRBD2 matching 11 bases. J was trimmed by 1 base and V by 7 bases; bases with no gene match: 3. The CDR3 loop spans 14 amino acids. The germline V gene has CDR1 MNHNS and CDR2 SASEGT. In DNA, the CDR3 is TGTGCCAGCAACCTAGCGGGAGGATCCTACGAGCAGTACTTC. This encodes CASNLAGGSYEQYF.

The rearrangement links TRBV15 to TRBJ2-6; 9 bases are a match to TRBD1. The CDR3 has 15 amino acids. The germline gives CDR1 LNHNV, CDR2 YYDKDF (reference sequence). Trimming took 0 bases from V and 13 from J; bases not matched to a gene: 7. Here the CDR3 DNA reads TGTGCCACCAGCAGAGATCGGGGGACAGGGAATGTCCTGACTTTC. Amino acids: CATSRDRGTGNVLTF.

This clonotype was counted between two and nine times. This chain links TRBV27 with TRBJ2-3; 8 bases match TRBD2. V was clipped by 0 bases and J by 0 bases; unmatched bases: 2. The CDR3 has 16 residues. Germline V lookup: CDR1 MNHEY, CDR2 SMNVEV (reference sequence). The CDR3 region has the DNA TGTGCCAGCAGTTTATCCCCTAGCGGGAGCACAGATACGCAGTATTTT. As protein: CASSLSPSGSTDTQYF.

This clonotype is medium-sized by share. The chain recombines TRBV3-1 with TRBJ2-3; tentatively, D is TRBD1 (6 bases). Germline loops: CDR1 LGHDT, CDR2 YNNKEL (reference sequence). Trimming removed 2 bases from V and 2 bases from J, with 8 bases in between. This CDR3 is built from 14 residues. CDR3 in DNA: TGTGCCAGCAGCCAACAGGGGATCACAGATACGCAGTATTTT. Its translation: CASSQQGITDTQYF.

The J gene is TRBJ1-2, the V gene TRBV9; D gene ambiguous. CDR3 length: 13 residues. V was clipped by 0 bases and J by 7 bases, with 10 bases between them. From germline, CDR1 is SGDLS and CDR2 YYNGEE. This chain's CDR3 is CASSVDGRGGYTF. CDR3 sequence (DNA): TGTGCCAGCAGCGTAGACGGCCGGGGTGGCTACACCTTC. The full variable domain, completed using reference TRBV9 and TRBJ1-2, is DSGVTQTPKHLITATGQRVTLRCSPRSGDLSVYWYQQSLDQGLQFLIQYYNGEERAKGNILERFSAQQFPDLHSELNLSSLELGDSALYFCASSVDGRGGYTFGSGTRLTVV.

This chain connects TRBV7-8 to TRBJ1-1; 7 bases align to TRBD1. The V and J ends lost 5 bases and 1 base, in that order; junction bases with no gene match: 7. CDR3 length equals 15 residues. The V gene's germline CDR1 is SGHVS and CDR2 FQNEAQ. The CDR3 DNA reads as TGTGCCAGCAGCCTAGGGACAGTAGAGAACACTGAAGCTTTCTTT. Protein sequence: CASSLGTVENTEAFF.

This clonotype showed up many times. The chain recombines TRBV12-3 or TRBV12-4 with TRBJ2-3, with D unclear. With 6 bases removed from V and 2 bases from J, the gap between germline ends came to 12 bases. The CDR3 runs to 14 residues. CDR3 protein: CASRVGRNTDTQYF. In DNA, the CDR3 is TGTGCCAGCAGAGTTGGACGGAACACAGATACGCAGTATTTT.

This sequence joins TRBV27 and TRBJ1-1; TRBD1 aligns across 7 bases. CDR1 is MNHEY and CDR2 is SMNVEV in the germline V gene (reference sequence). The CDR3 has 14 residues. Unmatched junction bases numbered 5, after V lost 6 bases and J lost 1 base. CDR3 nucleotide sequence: TGTGCCAGCAGACTGTGGACAGGGAACACTGAAGCTTTCTTT. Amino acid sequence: CASRLWTGNTEAFF.